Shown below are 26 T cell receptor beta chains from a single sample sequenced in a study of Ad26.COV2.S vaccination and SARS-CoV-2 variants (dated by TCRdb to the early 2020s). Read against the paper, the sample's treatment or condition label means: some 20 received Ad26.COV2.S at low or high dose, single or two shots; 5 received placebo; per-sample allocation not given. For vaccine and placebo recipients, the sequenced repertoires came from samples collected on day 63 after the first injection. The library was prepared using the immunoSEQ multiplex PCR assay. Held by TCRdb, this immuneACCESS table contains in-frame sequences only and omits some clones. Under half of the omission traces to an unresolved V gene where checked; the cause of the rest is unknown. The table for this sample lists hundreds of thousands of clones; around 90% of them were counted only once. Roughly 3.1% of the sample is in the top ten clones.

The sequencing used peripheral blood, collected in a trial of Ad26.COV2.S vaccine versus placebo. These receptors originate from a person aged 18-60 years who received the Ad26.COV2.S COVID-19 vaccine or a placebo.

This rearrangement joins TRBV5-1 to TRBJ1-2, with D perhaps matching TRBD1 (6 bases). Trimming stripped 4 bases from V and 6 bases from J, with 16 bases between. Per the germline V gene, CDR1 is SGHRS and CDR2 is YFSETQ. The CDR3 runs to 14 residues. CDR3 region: CASSITDPGDGYTF. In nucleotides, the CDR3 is TGCGCCAGCAGCATAACCGACCCAGGGGATGGCTACACCTTC. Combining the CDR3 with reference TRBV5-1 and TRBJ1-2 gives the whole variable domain KAGVTQTPRYLIKTRGQQVTLSCSPISGHRSVSWYQQTPGQGLQFLFEYFSETQRNKGNFPGRFSGRQFSNSRSEMNVSTLELGDSALYLCASSITDPGDGYTFGSGTRLTVV.

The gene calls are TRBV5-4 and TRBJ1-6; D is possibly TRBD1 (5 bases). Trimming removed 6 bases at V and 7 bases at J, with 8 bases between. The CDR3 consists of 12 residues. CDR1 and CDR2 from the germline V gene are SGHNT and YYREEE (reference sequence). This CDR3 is CASTEGNSPLHF. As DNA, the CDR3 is TGTGCCAGCACCGAGGGGAATTCACCCCTCCACTTT.

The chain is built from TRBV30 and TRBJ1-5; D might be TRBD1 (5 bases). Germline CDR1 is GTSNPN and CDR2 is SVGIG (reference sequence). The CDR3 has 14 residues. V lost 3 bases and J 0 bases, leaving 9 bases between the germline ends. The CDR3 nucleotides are TGTGCCTGGAGCACAGGATATAGCAATCAGCCCCAGCATTTT. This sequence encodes CAWSTGYSNQPQHF.

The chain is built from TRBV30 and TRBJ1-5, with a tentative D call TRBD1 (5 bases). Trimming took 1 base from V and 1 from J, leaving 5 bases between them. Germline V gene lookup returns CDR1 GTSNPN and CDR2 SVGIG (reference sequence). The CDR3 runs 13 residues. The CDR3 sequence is CAWSGDSNQPQHF. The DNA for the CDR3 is TGTGCCTGGAGTGGGGACAGCAATCAGCCCCAGCATTTT.

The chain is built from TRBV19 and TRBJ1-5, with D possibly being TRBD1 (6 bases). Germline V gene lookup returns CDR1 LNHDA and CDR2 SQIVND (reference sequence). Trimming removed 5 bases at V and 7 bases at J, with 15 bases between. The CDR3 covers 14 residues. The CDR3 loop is CASSSGHLDQPQHF. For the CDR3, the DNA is TGTGCCAGTAGTTCGGGACATTTGGACCAGCCCCAGCATTTT.

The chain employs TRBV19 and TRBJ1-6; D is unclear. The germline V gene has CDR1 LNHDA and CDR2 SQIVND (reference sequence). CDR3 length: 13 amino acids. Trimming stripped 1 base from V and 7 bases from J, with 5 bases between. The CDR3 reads CASSIGQNSPLHF. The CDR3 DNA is TGTGCCAGTAGTATAGGGCAGAATTCACCCCTCCACTTT.

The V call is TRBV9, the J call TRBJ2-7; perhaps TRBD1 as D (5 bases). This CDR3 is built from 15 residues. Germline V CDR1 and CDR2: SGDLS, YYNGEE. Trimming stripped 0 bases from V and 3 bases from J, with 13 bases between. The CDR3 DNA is TGTGCCAGCAGCGTAGGTATAGGGGCCCACTACGAGCAGTACTTC. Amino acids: CASSVGIGAHYEQYF. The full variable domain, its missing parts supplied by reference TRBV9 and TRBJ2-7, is DSGVTQTPKHLITATGQRVTLRCSPRSGDLSVYWYQQSLDQGLQFLIQYYNGEERAKGNILERFSAQQFPDLHSELNLSSLELGDSALYFCASSVGIGAHYEQYFGPGTRLTVT.

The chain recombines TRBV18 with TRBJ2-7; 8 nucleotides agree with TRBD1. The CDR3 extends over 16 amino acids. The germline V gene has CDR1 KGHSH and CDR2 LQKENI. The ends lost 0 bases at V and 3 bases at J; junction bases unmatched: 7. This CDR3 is CASSPPRGPGVYEQYF. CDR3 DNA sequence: TGTGCCAGCTCACCACCCAGGGGGCCTGGGGTCTACGAGCAGTACTTC.

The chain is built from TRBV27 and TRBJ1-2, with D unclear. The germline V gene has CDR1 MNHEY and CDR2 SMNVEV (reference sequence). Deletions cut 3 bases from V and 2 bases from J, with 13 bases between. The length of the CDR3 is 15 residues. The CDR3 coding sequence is TGTGCCAGCAGTTTGGGGAGAGGTGGAAACTATGGCTACACCTTC. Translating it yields CASSLGRGGNYGYTF.

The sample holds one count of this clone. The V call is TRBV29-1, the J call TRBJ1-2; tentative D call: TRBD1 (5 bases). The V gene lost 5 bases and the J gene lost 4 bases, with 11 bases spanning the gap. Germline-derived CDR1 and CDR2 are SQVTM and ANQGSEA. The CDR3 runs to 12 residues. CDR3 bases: TGCAGCGTTACGGACACTAGCTATGGCTACACCTTC. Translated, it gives CSVTDTSYGYTF.

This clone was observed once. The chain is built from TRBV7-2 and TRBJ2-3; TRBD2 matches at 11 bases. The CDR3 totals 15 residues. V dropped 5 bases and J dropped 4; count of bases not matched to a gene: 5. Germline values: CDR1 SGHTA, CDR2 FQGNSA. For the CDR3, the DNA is TGTGCCAGCAGCCGTAGCGGGGGGGCCGCAGATACGCAGTATTTT. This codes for CASSRSGGAADTQYF.

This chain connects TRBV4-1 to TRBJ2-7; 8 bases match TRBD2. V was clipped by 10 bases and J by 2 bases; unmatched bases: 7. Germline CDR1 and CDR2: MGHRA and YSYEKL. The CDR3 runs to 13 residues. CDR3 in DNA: TGCGCCACGCGGGGGGCTCCGACCTACGAGCAGTACTTC. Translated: CATRGAPTYEQYF.

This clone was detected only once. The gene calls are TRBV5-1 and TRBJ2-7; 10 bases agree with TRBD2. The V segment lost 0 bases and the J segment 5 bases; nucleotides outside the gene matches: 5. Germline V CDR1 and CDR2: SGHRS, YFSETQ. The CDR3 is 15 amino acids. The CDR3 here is CASSLDALAGNEQYF. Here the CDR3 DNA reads TGCGCCAGCAGCTTGGACGCACTAGCGGGGAACGAGCAGTACTTC.

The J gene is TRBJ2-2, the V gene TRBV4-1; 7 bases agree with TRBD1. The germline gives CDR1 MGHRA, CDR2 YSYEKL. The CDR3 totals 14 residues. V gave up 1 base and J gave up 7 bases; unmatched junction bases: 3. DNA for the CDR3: TGCGCCAGCAGCCAAGTAGGGGGCCACGGGGAGCTGTTTTTT. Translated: CASSQVGGHGELFF.

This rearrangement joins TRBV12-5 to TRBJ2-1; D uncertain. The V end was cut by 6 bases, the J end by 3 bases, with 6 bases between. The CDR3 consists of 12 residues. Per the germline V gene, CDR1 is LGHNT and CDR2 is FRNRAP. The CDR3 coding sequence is TGTGCTAGTGGGTCGGACTACAATGAGCAGTTCTTC. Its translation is CASGSDYNEQFF.

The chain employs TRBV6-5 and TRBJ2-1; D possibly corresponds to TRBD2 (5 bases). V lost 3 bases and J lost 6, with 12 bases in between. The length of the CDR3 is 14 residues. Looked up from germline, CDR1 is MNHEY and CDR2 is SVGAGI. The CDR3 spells CASSYRRSSNEQFF. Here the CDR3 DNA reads TGTGCCAGCAGTTATAGGAGGTCGTCCAATGAGCAGTTCTTC.

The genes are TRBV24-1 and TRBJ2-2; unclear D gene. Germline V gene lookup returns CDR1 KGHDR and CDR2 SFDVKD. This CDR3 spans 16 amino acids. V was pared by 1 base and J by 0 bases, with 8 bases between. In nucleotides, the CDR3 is TGTGCCACCAGTGATTTAGGCCGCGCGAACACCGGGGAGCTGTTTTTT. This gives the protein CATSDLGRANTGELFF.

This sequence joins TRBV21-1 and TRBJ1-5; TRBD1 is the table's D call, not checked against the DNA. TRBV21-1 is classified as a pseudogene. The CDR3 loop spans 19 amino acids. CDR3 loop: CASSFDSTRGFDSNQPQHF. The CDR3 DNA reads TGTGCCAGCAGCTTCGACAGCACAAGAGGATTCGATAGCAATCAGCCCCAGCATTTT.

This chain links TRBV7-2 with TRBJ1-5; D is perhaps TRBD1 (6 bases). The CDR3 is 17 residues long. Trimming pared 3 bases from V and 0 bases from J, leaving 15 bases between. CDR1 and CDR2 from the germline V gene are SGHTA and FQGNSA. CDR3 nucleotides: TGTGCCAGCAGCTTGGGGGGCAGCTTTTATAGCAATCAGCCCCAGCATTTT. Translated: CASSLGGSFYSNQPQHF.

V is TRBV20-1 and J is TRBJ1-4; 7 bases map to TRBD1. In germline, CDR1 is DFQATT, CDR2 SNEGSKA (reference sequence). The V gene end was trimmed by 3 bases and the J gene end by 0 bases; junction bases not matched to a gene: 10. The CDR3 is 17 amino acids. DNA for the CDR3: TGCAGTGCTAGTCGACAGGGCCCTAAGGCAACTAATGAAAAACTGTTTTTT. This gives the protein CSASRQGPKATNEKLFF.

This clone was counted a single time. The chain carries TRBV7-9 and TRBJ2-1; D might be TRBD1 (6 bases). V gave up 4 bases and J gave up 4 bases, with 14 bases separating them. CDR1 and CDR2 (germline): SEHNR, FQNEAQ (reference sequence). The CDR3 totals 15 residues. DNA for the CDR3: TGTGCCAGCAGCTCCGGCAGGGGCGCGTACAATGAGCAGTTCTTC. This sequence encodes CASSSGRGAYNEQFF.

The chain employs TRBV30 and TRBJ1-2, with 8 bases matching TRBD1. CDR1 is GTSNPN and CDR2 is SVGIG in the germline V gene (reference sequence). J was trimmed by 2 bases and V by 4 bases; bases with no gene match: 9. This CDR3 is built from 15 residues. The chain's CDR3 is CAWNSRGLKNYGYTF. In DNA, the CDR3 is TGTGCCTGGAACAGCAGGGGGCTCAAAAACTATGGCTACACCTTC.

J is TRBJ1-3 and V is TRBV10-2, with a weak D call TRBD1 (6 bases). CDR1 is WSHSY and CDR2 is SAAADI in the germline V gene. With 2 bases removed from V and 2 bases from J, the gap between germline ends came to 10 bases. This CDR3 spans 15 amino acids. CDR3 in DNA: TGCGCCAGCAGTGAGATCAGGGGAGCTGGAAACACCATATATTTT. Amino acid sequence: CASSEIRGAGNTIYF.

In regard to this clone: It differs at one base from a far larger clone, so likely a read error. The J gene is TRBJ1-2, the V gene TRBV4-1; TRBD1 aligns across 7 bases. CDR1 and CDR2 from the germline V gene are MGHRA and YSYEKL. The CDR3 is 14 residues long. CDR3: CPSSRPGGNYGYTF. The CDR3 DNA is TGCCCCAGCAGCCGACCAGGGGGGAACTATGGCTACACCTTC.

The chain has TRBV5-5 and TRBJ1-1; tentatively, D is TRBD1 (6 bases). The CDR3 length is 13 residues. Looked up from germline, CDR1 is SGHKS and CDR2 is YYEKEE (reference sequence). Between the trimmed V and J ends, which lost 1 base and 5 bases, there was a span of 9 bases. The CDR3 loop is CASSLTGRTEAFF. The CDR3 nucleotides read TGTGCCAGCAGCTTGACAGGGCGGACTGAAGCTTTCTTT.

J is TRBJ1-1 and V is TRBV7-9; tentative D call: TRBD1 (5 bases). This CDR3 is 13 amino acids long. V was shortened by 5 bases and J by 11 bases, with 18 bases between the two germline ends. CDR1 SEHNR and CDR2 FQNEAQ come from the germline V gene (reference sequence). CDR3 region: CASSPLGGERAFF. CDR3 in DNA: TGTGCCAGCAGCCCTCTGGGGGGTGAGAGGGCTTTCTTT.